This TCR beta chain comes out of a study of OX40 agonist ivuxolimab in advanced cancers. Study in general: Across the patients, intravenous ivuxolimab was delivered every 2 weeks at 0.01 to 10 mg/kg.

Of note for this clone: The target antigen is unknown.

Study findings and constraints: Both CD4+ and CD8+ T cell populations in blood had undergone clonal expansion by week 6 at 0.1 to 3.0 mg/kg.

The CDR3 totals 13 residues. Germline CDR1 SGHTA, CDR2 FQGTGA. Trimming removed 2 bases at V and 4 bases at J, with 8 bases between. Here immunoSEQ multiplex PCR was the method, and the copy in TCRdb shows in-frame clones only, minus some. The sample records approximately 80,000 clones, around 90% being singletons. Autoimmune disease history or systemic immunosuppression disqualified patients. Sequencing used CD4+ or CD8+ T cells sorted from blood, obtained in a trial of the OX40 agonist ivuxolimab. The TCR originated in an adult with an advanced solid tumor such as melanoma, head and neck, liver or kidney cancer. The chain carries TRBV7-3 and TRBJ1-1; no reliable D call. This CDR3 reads CASSLQVSTEAFF. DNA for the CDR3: TGTGCCAGCAGCTTACAGGTTTCCACTGAAGCTTTCTTT.